This T cell receptor beta chain was captured by sequencing in a study of T cell responses to AZD1222 COVID-19 vaccine. Study overall: Both about-4-week and about-12-week second-dose recipients were combined.

The CDR3 is 15 residues long. Trimming pared 7 bases from V and 2 bases from J, leaving 15 bases between. From germline, CDR1 is SGHVS and CDR2 FQNEAQ. Study observations and caveats: Sampling captured repertoires only after the peak T cell response. Unmutated variant regions are reportedly the target of nearly half of TCRs that are spike-specific.

As to this clone: What it binds is not known.

Profiled with immunoSEQ multiplex PCR; TCRdb holds only in-frame clones, not every one. Found here are some 130,000 clones, roughly nine tenths of them singletons; the top ten hold roughly 6.3%. The origin of this receptor is an adult in good health. The rearrangement uses TRBV7-8 and TRBJ2-1, with D possibly being TRBD1 or TRBD2 (6 bases each). Sample: peripheral blood, taken on day 0 of AZD1222 vaccination. In nucleotides, the CDR3 is TGTGCCAGCATCCTAGGGGGGCCTACCTACAATGAGCAGTTCTTC. Protein: CASILGGPTYNEQFF.